The 32 T cell receptor beta chains presented below share a single source sample, sequenced in a study of cytomegalovirus exposure and HLA in healthy donors. PCR involved 60 Vbeta and 13 Jbeta primers. Generated by immunoSEQ multiplex PCR, the TCRdb table keeps only in-frame clones and is missing some. The table shows around 160,000 clones, with around 68% occurring only once. The sequencing input was PBMCs. These receptors were taken from a woman in her 40s in good health and CMV-seropositive.

The chain uses TRBV5-1 and TRBJ2-2; maybe TRBD2 (6 bases). Trimming pared 0 bases from V and 7 bases from J, leaving 16 bases between. CDR3 length: 16 amino acids. From germline, CDR1 is SGHRS and CDR2 YFSETQ. This chain's CDR3 is CASSLGYGGGIGELFF. In DNA form, the CDR3 reads TGCGCCAGCAGCTTGGGTTACGGGGGAGGCATCGGGGAGCTGTTTTTT. The full variable domain, with the rest looked up from reference TRBV5-1 and TRBJ2-2, is KAGVTQTPRYLIKTRGQQVTLSCSPISGHRSVSWYQQTPGQGLQFLFEYFSETQRNKGNFPGRFSGRQFSNSRSEMNVSTLELGDSALYLCASSLGYGGGIGELFFGEGSRLTVL.

The V gene is TRBV4-1, the J gene TRBJ1-6; the match to TRBD1 covers 7 bases. V dropped 4 bases and J dropped 0; count of bases not matched to a gene: 3. Germline V CDR1 and CDR2: MGHRA, YSYEKL. This CDR3 contains 16 residues. In DNA form, the CDR3 reads TGCGCCAGCAGCCTCAGGACAGGCTCCTATAATTCACCCCTCCACTTT. Protein: CASSLRTGSYNSPLHF.

The chain uses TRBV11-2 and TRBJ2-7, with D unclear. CDR1 and CDR2 (germline): SGHAT, FQNNGV. Trimming shortened V by 4 bases and J by 3 bases, and 19 bases separated the two germline ends. This CDR3 is 16 amino acids long. CDR3 region: CASSSTNPRNRYEQYF. DNA for the CDR3: TGTGCCAGCAGCTCCACTAATCCCCGGAACCGCTACGAGCAGTACTTC.

The CDR3 DNA follows: TGCGCCAGCAGCCAAGAACCAGGTTACGAGCAGTACTTC. It yields the protein CASSQEPGYEQYF. This sequence joins TRBV4-3 and TRBJ2-7; D unclear. This CDR3 has 13 residues. V was trimmed by 0 bases and J by 4 bases, leaving 7 bases between them. Per germline, CDR1 LGHNA and CDR2 YSLEER.

In regard to this clone: The junction departs from germline at one end; a sequencing error may be responsible. The CDR3 bases are TGTGCCAGCAGCCGTCAACAGGGGTTCGTTGGCTACCCCTTC. Translated, it gives CASSRQQGFVGYPF. The V and J genes are TRBV5-6 and TRBJ1-2; the match to TRBD1 covers 7 bases. The CDR3 has 14 residues. Per germline, CDR1 SGHDT and CDR2 YYEEEE.

The chain has TRBV4-1 and TRBJ1-5; 7 nucleotides agree with TRBD1. The V gene's germline CDR1 is MGHRA and CDR2 YSYEKL. The J segment lost 6 bases and the V segment lost 3 bases, leaving 8 bases of the junction unmatched. The CDR3 has 15 amino acids. CDR3 loop: CASSQGDRVPQPQHF. DNA for the CDR3: TGCGCCAGCAGCCAGGGTGACAGGGTGCCTCAGCCCCAGCATTTT.

In this sample, this clone turned up a few times. V gene TRBV6-6 combines with J gene TRBJ1-5; D call uncertain. V was pared by 4 bases and J by 4 bases, with 5 bases between. CDR1 is MNHNY and CDR2 is SVGAGI in the germline V gene (reference sequence). There are 12 residues in the CDR3. CDR3 in amino acids: CASSFVNQPQHF. In DNA, the CDR3 is TGTGCCAGCAGTTTCGTGAATCAGCCCCAGCATTTT.

The chain employs TRBV6-1 and TRBJ2-5, with D maybe TRBD2 (5 bases). CDR3 length: 14 residues. Germline V gives CDR1 MNHNS, CDR2 SASEGT. The V and J ends lost 4 bases and 3 bases respectively, with 12 bases between them. In DNA, the CDR3 is TGTGCCAGCAGTGGTCGAAACGGGGAAGAGACCCAGTACTTC. It translates to CASSGRNGEETQYF.

This clone was recorded only once. The chain employs TRBV9 and TRBJ1-4; D might be TRBD1 (5 bases). The CDR3 spans 13 residues. CDR1 is SGDLS and CDR2 is YYNGEE in the germline V gene. V gave up 0 bases and J gave up 10 bases, with 10 bases separating them. The CDR3: CASSVAIGGKLFF. The CDR3 DNA is TGTGCCAGCAGCGTAGCTATCGGGGGAAAACTGTTTTTT.

V gene TRBV18 combines with J gene TRBJ2-2, with a possible D match to TRBD1 (6 bases). Germline V gives CDR1 KGHSH, CDR2 LQKENI. With 3 bases removed from V and 5 bases from J, the gap between germline ends came to 13 bases. This CDR3 contains 15 residues. CDR3 DNA sequence: TGTGCCAGCTCACCGGACAGAATGAGGACCGGGGAGCTGTTTTTT. Its translation: CASSPDRMRTGELFF.

This clone was observed a few times. A junction boundary mismatches the germline segment, possibly from a read error. The chain joins TRBV5-1 to TRBJ1-2, with D tentatively TRBD1 (5 bases). The CDR3 totals 13 residues. Germline V gives CDR1 SGHRS, CDR2 YFSETQ. As DNA, the CDR3 is TGCGCCAGCAGCTTAACGGGGGACTATGGCTACCCCTTC. This encodes CASSLTGDYGYPF.

J is TRBJ2-7 and V is TRBV5-4; 9 nucleotides agree with TRBD2. Germline V gene data show CDR1 as SGHNT and CDR2 as YYREEE (reference sequence). The CDR3 has 16 residues. V shed 0 bases, J shed 4 bases, and the junction held 8 bases outside the gene matches. The CDR3 loop is CASSLGGASGIYEQYF. The DNA of the CDR3 is TGTGCCAGCAGCTTGGGGGGGGCTAGCGGGATTTACGAGCAGTACTTC. Full variable domain (missing parts from reference TRBV5-4 and TRBJ2-7): ETGVTQSPTHLIKTRGQQVTLRCSSQSGHNTVSWYQQALGQGPQFIFQYYREEENGRGNFPPRFSGLQFPNYSSELNVNALELDDSALYLCASSLGGASGIYEQYFGPGTRLTVT.

The chain uses TRBV25-1 and TRBJ1-1; no reliable D call. This CDR3 is built from 15 residues. Germline V CDR1 and CDR2: MGHDK, SYGVNS. Trimming pared 8 bases from V and 1 base from J, leaving 17 bases between. CDR3 nucleotides: TGTGCCAGCTCCGGCTCCTCGGGTCAGAACACTGAAGCTTTCTTT. As protein: CASSGSSGQNTEAFF.

Comment on this clone: A junction boundary mismatches the germline segment, possibly from a read error. The chain carries TRBV7-2 and TRBJ2-1, with a possible D match to TRBD2 (7 bases). Germline CDR1 SGHTA, CDR2 FQGNSA. The CDR3 extends over 13 amino acids. CDR3 bases: TGTGCCAGCATCTTAGGGGGGGGCTATGAGCAGTTCTTC. Amino acids: CASILGGGYEQFF.

This chain links TRBV2 with TRBJ2-7; 7 positions match TRBD2. CDR1 and CDR2 (germline): SNHLY, FYNNEI. Trimming cost V 5 bases and J 3 bases; bases outside gene matches: 10. The CDR3 consists of 15 residues. CDR3: CASSPTGGGYYEQYF. For the CDR3, the DNA is TGTGCCAGCAGTCCCACGGGCGGGGGATACTACGAGCAGTACTTC.

With regard to this clone: It is likely a read error, because the conserved phenylalanine at the end of the CDR3 is missing. It is unclear where the CDR3 begins or ends on the DNA, so no DNA is shown, and the CDR3 is as TCRdb lists it. V gene TRBV27 combines with J gene TRBJ1-1; TRBD1 is taken as the D call from the table, unchecked against the DNA. The germline V gene encodes CDR1 MNHEY and CDR2 SMNVEV (reference sequence). The CDR3 is 9 amino acids in total, end residues counted. CDR3 sequence: CASSVYTGP.

The CDR3 spells CASSLGRNTEAFF. The DNA of the CDR3 is TGTGCCAGCAGCTTAGGTAGGAACACTGAAGCTTTCTTT. V is TRBV7-8 and J is TRBJ1-1; D ambiguous. The CDR3 consists of 13 residues. The germline V gene has CDR1 SGHVS and CDR2 FQNEAQ. V was shortened by 1 base and J by 1 base, with 4 bases between the two germline ends.

The J gene is TRBJ2-1, the V gene TRBV7-9; 10 nucleotides line up with TRBD2. The CDR3 spans 15 residues. V shed 5 bases and J 6 bases; nucleotides not matched to a gene: 7. Germline lookup yields CDR1 SEHNR and CDR2 FQNEAQ (reference sequence). Written as DNA, the CDR3 is TGTGCCAGCAGCCTTTGGGCTAGCGGGAGCAATGAGCAGTTCTTC. Its translation is CASSLWASGSNEQFF.

V is TRBV2 and J is TRBJ1-1; the match to TRBD1 covers 7 bases. Germline V CDR1 and CDR2: SNHLY, FYNNEI. V gave up 5 bases and J gave up 3 bases; unmatched junction bases: 3. This CDR3 region has 13 residues. The DNA of the CDR3 is TGTGCCAGCAGTTTTCAGGGGGACACTGAAGCTTTCTTT. Translated: CASSFQGDTEAFF.

The V gene is TRBV10-3, the J gene TRBJ2-7, with D perhaps TRBD1 (6 bases). The CDR3 sequence is 15 residues long. With 0 bases removed from V and 4 bases from J, the gap between germline ends came to 13 bases. Germline V gene lookup returns CDR1 ENHRY and CDR2 SYGVKD. CDR3 protein: CAISESGGREYEQYF. In nucleotides, the CDR3 is TGTGCCATCAGTGAGTCAGGGGGTCGTGAGTACGAGCAGTACTTC.

The chain couples TRBV28 to TRBJ2-5, with 8 bases that match TRBD2. Per germline, CDR1 MDHEN and CDR2 SYDVKM. J was trimmed by 4 bases and V by 7 bases; bases with no gene match: 5. CDR3 length: 13 amino acids. CDR3 in amino acids: CASTGGVRETQYF. The CDR3 coding sequence is TGTGCCAGCACGGGGGGGGTGCGAGAGACCCAGTACTTC.

This chain joins TRBV2 and TRBJ2-1; 13 bases are a match to TRBD2. Germline assignment: CDR1 SNHLY and CDR2 FYNNEI. The J segment lost 8 bases and the V segment lost 8 bases, leaving 6 bases of the junction unmatched. The CDR3 length is 14 residues. Written as DNA, the CDR3 is TGTGCCAGCGACACTAGCGGGAGGGTCGATGAGCAGTTCTTC. Translating gives CASDTSGRVDEQFF.

V usage is TRBV10-3 and J usage is TRBJ1-5, with D unresolved. Trimming stripped 3 bases from V and 4 bases from J, with 13 bases between. The CDR3 has 15 amino acids. Germline loops: CDR1 ENHRY, CDR2 SYGVKD. This CDR3 is CAISDAGIVNQPQHF. DNA for the CDR3: TGTGCCATCAGTGACGCCGGGATCGTTAATCAGCCCCAGCATTTT.

The chain joins TRBV27 to TRBJ1-2, with TRBD1 matching 9 bases. The germline V gene has CDR1 MNHEY and CDR2 SMNVEV (reference sequence). V was pared by 5 bases and J by 7 bases, with 5 bases of the junction left unmatched. The CDR3 extends over 13 amino acids. CDR3 sequence: CASSEQGAGGYTF. DNA of the CDR3: TGTGCCAGCAGTGAACAGGGGGCGGGTGGCTACACCTTC.

This clone was found a few times. The rearrangement joins TRBV13 to TRBJ2-3; TRBD2 matches at 14 bases. The ends lost 4 bases at V and 3 bases at J; junction bases unmatched: 3. CDR1 is PRHDT, CDR2 FYEKMQ, per germline (reference sequence). The CDR3 has 16 amino acids. The CDR3 region has the DNA TGTGCCAGCAGCTCAGGGACTAGCGGGGGAACAGATACGCAGTATTTT. Amino acid sequence: CASSSGTSGGTDTQYF.

The V call is TRBV7-9, the J call TRBJ2-7; a possible D gene is TRBD2 (6 bases). The CDR3 is made up of 13 amino acids. Germline V lookup: CDR1 SEHNR, CDR2 FQNEAQ (reference sequence). Trimming removed 3 bases from V and 7 bases from J, with 13 bases in between. The CDR3 here is CASSLPPSGEQYF. In nucleotides, the CDR3 is TGTGCCAGCAGCTTGCCCCCCAGCGGGGAGCAGTACTTC.

This clone turned up a few times. The chain combines TRBV29-1 with TRBJ2-7; unclear D gene. The CDR3 sequence is 14 residues long. From germline, CDR1 is SQVTM and CDR2 ANQGSEA. CDR3 protein: CSVFKEKAAYEQYF. The CDR3 DNA reads as TGCAGTGTTTTCAAGGAGAAGGCGGCATACGAGCAGTACTTC.

This clone was picked up a small number of times. The V gene is TRBV6-5, the J gene TRBJ2-3, with D perhaps matching TRBD2 (5 bases). Germline CDR1 MNHEY, CDR2 SVGAGI. The CDR3 totals 14 residues. V was cut by 0 bases and J by 3 bases, with 7 bases left in between. As DNA, the CDR3 is TGTGCCAGCAGTTACTCGCGCGGGACAGATACGCAGTATTTT. Translation: CASSYSRGTDTQYF.

The rearrangement joins TRBV21-1 to TRBJ2-7; the DNA was not used to check the table's D call, TRBD1. TRBV21-1 represents a pseudogene. The CDR3 totals 14 residues. This CDR3 reads CASSKALAGVEQYF. CDR3 coding DNA: TGTGCCAGCAGCAAAGCGCTAGCAGGGGTCGAGCAGTACTTC.

V gene TRBV7-3 combines with J gene TRBJ2-7; 11 positions agree with TRBD2. V was clipped by 5 bases and J by 3 bases; unmatched bases: 9. The germline V gene has CDR1 SGHTA and CDR2 FQGTGA. The CDR3 has 16 residues. Written as DNA, the CDR3 is TGTGCCAGCAGCCCCACGGGACTAGCGGAGATCTACGAGCAGTACTTC. Amino acid sequence: CASSPTGLAEIYEQYF.

CDR3 nucleotide sequence: TGTGCCAGCAGCACGAGACTAGCAGAAGAATATACGCAGTATTTT. Amino acid sequence: CASSTRLAEEYTQYF. The J gene is TRBJ2-3, the V gene TRBV5-6; 7 bases align to TRBD2. CDR3 length: 15 residues. Germline V CDR1 and CDR2: SGHDT, YYEEEE. V lost 4 bases, J lost 7 bases, and 12 bases stayed unmatched.

V gene TRBV25-1 combines with J gene TRBJ2-1; TRBD1 aligns across 9 bases. J lost 4 bases, V lost 1 base, and 8 bases had no gene match. Per the germline V gene, CDR1 is MGHDK and CDR2 is SYGVNS. The CDR3 sequence is 17 residues long. The CDR3 is CASSELNTGGKYNEQFF. CDR3 DNA: TGTGCCAGCAGTGAATTGAATACAGGGGGCAAGTACAATGAGCAGTTCTTC.